This T cell receptor beta chain was found in a study of shared clonotypes between healthy human individuals. Findings and limits, study-wide: Approximately 4.5% was the fraction of naive CD4 clonotypes found shared across four donors. Estimated richness values were generally larger in naive subsets than in memory subsets.

Germline CDR1 reads SNHLY; CDR2 reads FYNNEI. V was cut by 3 bases and J by 2 bases, with 11 bases left in between. The CDR3 sequence is 14 residues long. Participating donors were healthy, HIV-negative adults free of recent acute infections or vaccinations. A remark on this clone: Antigen: not known.

Produced via immunoSEQ multiplex PCR; TCRdb's table is partial and in-frame only. The table lists about 770,000 clones, 72% of them singletons, with around 1.8% in the top ten. The V gene is TRBV2, the J gene TRBJ2-7; D is perhaps TRBD1 (6 bases). This TCR derives from a woman aged 25 to 45 in good health. The sequenced material came from memory CD4+ T cells sorted from blood. Subset given: CD45RA-negative fraction. CDR3 DNA sequence: TGTGCCAGCAGTGAGAGGGACATTACCTACGAGCAGTACTTC. This sequence encodes CASSERDITYEQYF.